These 24 T cell receptor beta chains were all obtained from the same sample, sequenced in a study of control samples from healthy donors and cancer patients. This table comes from immunoSEQ multiplex PCR, and its TCRdb copy is limited to in-frame clones, with some not included. The sample has approximately 160,000 clones; more than 90% are singletons. The sequenced sample was blood. These receptors all stem from a woman in her thirties or forties in good health.

The chain has TRBV11-3 and TRBJ2-5; D is unclear. Germline V gene data show CDR1 as SGHNT and CDR2 as YENEEA. This CDR3 region has 13 residues. V lost 3 bases, J lost 2 bases, and 7 bases lay in between. In DNA form, the CDR3 reads TGTGCCAGCAGCTTCGGAATACAAGAGACCCAGTACTTC. Protein: CASSFGIQETQYF. The variable domain in full, completed from reference TRBV11-3 and TRBJ2-5, reads EAGVVQSPRYKIIEKKQPVAFWCNPISGHNTLYWYLQNLGQGPELLIRYENEEAVDDSQLPKDRFSAERLKGVDSTLKIQPAELGDSAVYLCASSFGIQETQYFGPGTRLLVL.

V is TRBV6-6 and J is TRBJ2-7, with D maybe TRBD1 (5 bases). Deletions cut 8 bases from V and 2 bases from J, with 10 bases between. Germline CDR1 MNHNY, CDR2 SVGAGI (reference sequence). This CDR3 has 12 residues. CDR3 DNA sequence: TGTGCCAGCGACAGTGGAACCTACGAGCAGTACTTC. Its translation: CASDSGTYEQYF.

A single count supports this clone. This rearrangement joins TRBV11-3 to TRBJ2-3; 11 bases are shared with TRBD2. Per the germline V gene, CDR1 is SGHNT and CDR2 is YENEEA. J was trimmed by 4 bases and V by 3 bases; bases with no gene match: 3. The length of the CDR3 is 15 residues. This chain's CDR3 is CASSFKTSGADTQYF. The CDR3 region has the DNA TGTGCCAGCAGCTTCAAGACTAGCGGGGCAGATACGCAGTATTTT. Using reference TRBV11-3 and TRBJ2-3 for the parts outside the CDR3, the full variable domain is EAGVVQSPRYKIIEKKQPVAFWCNPISGHNTLYWYLQNLGQGPELLIRYENEEAVDDSQLPKDRFSAERLKGVDSTLKIQPAELGDSAVYLCASSFKTSGADTQYFGPGTRLTVL.

This chain joins TRBV7-9 and TRBJ1-1; D unresolved. V gave up 2 bases and J gave up 3 bases, with 19 bases separating them. CDR1 is SEHNR, CDR2 FQNEAQ, per germline (reference sequence). This CDR3 contains 17 residues. CDR3 nucleotide sequence: TGTGCCAGCAGCTTACGGCCGACAAACCCACGACACACTGAAGCTTTCTTT. It yields the protein CASSLRPTNPRHTEAFF.

This clone occurred once. This chain connects TRBV12-3 or TRBV12-4 to TRBJ2-7; D call uncertain. With 5 bases removed from V and 5 bases from J, the gap between germline ends came to 7 bases. The CDR3 is made up of 11 amino acids. CDR3 region: CASSPRDEQYF. Here the CDR3 DNA reads TGTGCCAGCAGTCCTCGGGACGAGCAGTACTTC.

The V and J genes are TRBV6-5 and TRBJ2-7; D possibly corresponds to TRBD1 (7 bases). The CDR3 sequence is 15 residues long. The germline V and J ends were trimmed by 0 bases and 3 bases, with 12 bases remaining between them. Germline lookup yields CDR1 MNHEY and CDR2 SVGAGI. CDR3 protein: CASSYSAGGGYEQYF. In DNA, the CDR3 is TGTGCCAGCAGTTACTCTGCAGGGGGAGGCTACGAGCAGTACTTC.

This clone was seen a few times. The gene calls are TRBV18 and TRBJ2-1, with D possibly being TRBD1 (6 bases). The V gene lost 3 bases and the J gene lost 7 bases, with 13 bases spanning the gap. Germline V lookup: CDR1 KGHSH, CDR2 LQKENI. The CDR3 has 14 residues. The CDR3 nucleotides are TGTGCCAGCTCACCTTCTCAGGGGTGGAATGAGCAGTTCTTC. Translating gives CASSPSQGWNEQFF.

V gene TRBV7-2 combines with J gene TRBJ1-2; maybe TRBD1 (6 bases). Germline V gene sequence: CDR1 SGHTA, CDR2 FQGNSA. The CDR3 spans 14 residues. Trimming took off 2 bases at V and 4 bases at J, with 11 bases between the two ends. CDR3 sequence (DNA): TGTGCCAGCAGCTTAAGACAGGTTAGCTATGGCTACACCTTC. It is translated as CASSLRQVSYGYTF. The full variable domain, its missing parts supplied by reference TRBV7-2 and TRBJ1-2, is GAGVSQSPSNKVTEKGKDVELRCDPISGHTALYWYRQSLGQGLEFLIYFQGNSAPDKSGLPSDRFSAERTGGSVSTLTIQRTQQEDSAVYLCASSLRQVSYGYTFGSGTRLTVV.

The gene calls are TRBV27 and TRBJ2-7; D not certain. Germline CDR1 reads MNHEY; CDR2 reads SMNVEV (reference sequence). CDR3 size: 13 residues. The V end lost 4 bases, the J end lost 0 bases, and 7 bases lay between the germline ends. The CDR3 spells CASSSGFSYEQYF. In DNA form, the CDR3 reads TGTGCCAGCAGTTCAGGCTTCTCCTACGAGCAGTACTTC.

This clone was seen once. The chain combines TRBV5-1 with TRBJ1-1; unclear D gene. Between the trimmed V and J ends, which lost 0 bases and 8 bases, there was a span of 11 bases. The CDR3 covers 13 residues. The germline V gene has CDR1 SGHRS and CDR2 YFSETQ. CDR3 protein: CASSLGSGLEAFF. The CDR3 coding sequence is TGCGCCAGCAGCTTGGGATCGGGCCTCGAAGCTTTCTTT.

Concerning this clone itself: One end of the junction fails to match germline, which may point to a read error. This sequence joins TRBV10-2 and TRBJ2-7; 8 bases fit TRBD1. From germline, CDR1 is WSHSY and CDR2 SAAADI. The CDR3 loop spans 15 amino acids. The CDR3 DNA reads as TGCGCCAGCAGTGAGCTTTCCCTCTCCTCGGGGACAGGTCGTTTC. It yields the protein CASSELSLSSGTGRF.

The V call is TRBV24-1, the J call TRBJ2-2; either TRBD1 or TRBD2 may supply D (6 bases each). The CDR3 loop spans 17 amino acids. The V gene's germline CDR1 is KGHDR and CDR2 SFDVKD. V lost 3 bases, J lost 1 base, and 14 bases lay in between. This CDR3 is CATSDAGHKKNTGELFF. In nucleotides, the CDR3 is TGTGCCACCAGTGATGCGGGACACAAAAAGAACACCGGGGAGCTGTTTTTT.

The chain is built from TRBV14 and TRBJ2-7; D possibly corresponds to TRBD1 (6 bases). The V end lost 3 bases, the J end lost 3 bases, and 12 bases lay between the germline ends. The CDR3 is 14 residues long. The germline CDR1 and CDR2 sequences are SGHDN and FVKESK. CDR3 coding DNA: TGTGCCAGCAGCCAGTTTATGGGACACTACGAGCAGTACTTC. This encodes CASSQFMGHYEQYF.

The V call is TRBV3-1 (or the pseudogene TRBV3-2), the J call TRBJ1-2; D may be TRBD1 (6 bases). The ends were cut back, 1 base at V and 5 bases at J, with 14 bases in the middle. CDR1 LGHDT and CDR2 YNNKEL come from the germline V gene (reference sequence). The CDR3 sequence is 15 residues long. In DNA, the CDR3 is TGTGCCAGCAGCCAAGTTAGGGCAGGGGATTATGGCTACACCTTC. Amino acids: CASSQVRAGDYGYTF.

V and J are TRBV27 and TRBJ2-1; 7 nucleotides line up with TRBD1. The CDR3 length is 14 residues. Trimming cost V 8 bases and J 6 bases; bases outside gene matches: 10. Germline CDR1 reads MNHEY; CDR2 reads SMNVEV (reference sequence). The CDR3 nucleotides are TGTGCCAGCTCCCTCGGGACAGCAATCAATGAGCAGTTCTTC. This sequence encodes CASSLGTAINEQFF.

The chain recombines TRBV5-5 with TRBJ1-1; weak D call: TRBD1 (5 bases). Germline V gene lookup returns CDR1 SGHKS and CDR2 YYEKEE (reference sequence). V lost 4 bases and J lost 3, with 22 bases in between. The CDR3 has 17 amino acids. CDR3 protein: CASSRLGAVQVDTEAFF. In DNA, the CDR3 is TGTGCCAGCAGCAGGTTAGGGGCCGTACAGGTTGACACTGAAGCTTTCTTT.

The chain is built from TRBV6-1 and TRBJ1-1, with D maybe TRBD1 (6 bases). The CDR3 is 15 amino acids. The germline CDR1 and CDR2 sequences are MNHNS and SASEGT. Trimming removed 3 bases at V and 1 base at J, with 12 bases between. The CDR3: CASSDAGQPNTEAFF. The CDR3 region has the DNA TGTGCCAGCAGTGACGCGGGACAACCGAACACTGAAGCTTTCTTT.

The chain links TRBV19 to TRBJ1-5; D unclear. The CDR3 covers 16 residues. V lost 3 bases and J 5 bases, leaving 17 bases between the germline ends. Looked up from germline, CDR1 is LNHDA and CDR2 is SQIVND (reference sequence). Here the CDR3 reads CASSMDLHGVYQPQHF. The CDR3 nucleotides are TGTGCCAGTAGTATGGACCTACACGGTGTCTATCAGCCCCAGCATTTT.

The sample holds one count of this clone. J is TRBJ2-1 and V is TRBV27, with 9 bases identical to TRBD1. V lost 6 bases to trimming and J lost 5 bases; unmatched junction nucleotides: 8. The CDR3 spans 15 residues. Per germline, CDR1 MNHEY and CDR2 SMNVEV (reference sequence). The CDR3 DNA reads TGTGCCAGCAGCAATCCGGGACAGGGCCACAATGAGCAGTTCTTC. This gives the protein CASSNPGQGHNEQFF.

This rearrangement joins TRBV6-4 to TRBJ2-3; no reliable D call. CDR3 length: 15 amino acids. Trimming took 5 bases from V and 0 from J, leaving 12 bases between them. Germline CDR1 MRHNA, CDR2 SNTAGT. CDR3 sequence (DNA): TGTGCCAGCAGTCAGAATGCGGTTAGCACAGATACGCAGTATTTT. Protein product: CASSQNAVSTDTQYF.

The chain has TRBV18 and TRBJ1-2; the D is unclear. This CDR3 is built from 15 residues. V was cut by 3 bases and J by 1 base, with 12 bases left in between. In germline, CDR1 is KGHSH, CDR2 LQKENI. The CDR3 region is CASSPRQESNYGYTF. In DNA, the CDR3 is TGTGCCAGCTCACCCCGTCAGGAAAGTAACTATGGCTACACCTTC.

This clone was observed a handful of times. In the same sample, other DNA sequences code for this CDR3. The CDR3 spells CASSLGDEKLFF. CDR3 in DNA: TGTGCCAGCAGCTTAGGAGACGAAAAACTGTTTTTT. This sequence joins TRBV7-9 and TRBJ1-4; D gene ambiguous. Germline CDR1 SEHNR, CDR2 FQNEAQ (reference sequence). V was trimmed by 1 base and J by 8 bases, leaving 5 bases between them. This CDR3 has 12 amino acids.

The chain uses TRBV7-9 and TRBJ1-4, with unresolved D. The germline CDR1 and CDR2 sequences are SEHNR and FQNEAQ (reference sequence). V lost 6 bases and J lost 1, with 6 bases in between. The CDR3 loop spans 13 amino acids. The CDR3 spells CASSRLTNEKLFF. The CDR3 region has the DNA TGTGCCAGCAGTCGGTTAACTAATGAAAAACTGTTTTTT.

Details on this clone: The sample holds other DNA sequences that translate to the same CDR3. J is TRBJ2-2 and V is TRBV11-2; D is ambiguous. The germline gives CDR1 SGHAT, CDR2 FQNNGV. V was cut by 2 bases and J by 1 base, with 5 bases left in between. CDR3 length: 14 residues. CDR3 DNA: TGTGCCAGCAGCTTAAGAGGGAACACCGGGGAGCTGTTTTTT. It is translated as CASSLRGNTGELFF.